These 8 T cell receptor beta chains originate from one sample sequenced in a study of control samples from healthy donors and cancer patients. Data came from immunoSEQ multiplex PCR; TCRdb stores just in-frame clones and leaves some out. The sample has fewer than 120,000 clones, roughly 88% seen once. Material for sequencing was PBMCs. The source of these receptors is a woman aged 60-70 years with lung cancer.

V gene TRBV6-5 combines with J gene TRBJ1-2; no reliable D call. Trimming removed 7 bases at V and 2 bases at J, with 11 bases between. Germline V gives CDR1 MNHEY, CDR2 SVGAGI. The CDR3 consists of 13 residues. The CDR3 sequence: CASKGIQNYGYTF. DNA for the CDR3: TGTGCCAGCAAAGGTATACAGAACTATGGCTACACCTTC.

This chain connects TRBV19 to TRBJ2-3, with D perhaps TRBD1 (5 bases). The CDR3 is 15 residues long. Trimming cost V 3 bases and J 3 bases, with 13 bases left between them. Germline lookup yields CDR1 LNHDA and CDR2 SQIVND (reference sequence). The CDR3 loop reads CASSMGNQGTDTQYF. DNA for the CDR3: TGTGCCAGTAGTATGGGAAATCAGGGTACAGATACGCAGTATTTT.

The DNA for the CDR3 is TGTGCCAGCAGCCAACAGGGGTCCAATGAGCAGTTCTTC. It specifies CASSQQGSNEQFF. The V gene is TRBV3-1 (or the pseudogene TRBV3-2), the J gene TRBJ2-1, with D perhaps matching TRBD1 (6 bases). V dropped 2 bases and J dropped 6 bases, with 8 bases sitting between them. Germline V gene data show CDR1 as LGHDT and CDR2 as YNNKEL (reference sequence). This CDR3 has 13 amino acids.

This clone has only a few counts. V and J are TRBV7-9 and TRBJ1-3; maybe TRBD1 (6 bases). This CDR3 comprises 16 residues. V lost 5 bases to trimming and J lost 3 bases, with 17 bases between them. Germline CDR1 reads SEHNR; CDR2 reads FQNEAQ (reference sequence). CDR3 residues: CASSIRQGFGGNTIYF. CDR3 nucleotides: TGTGCCAGCAGCATCCGCCAGGGGTTTGGTGGAAACACCATATATTTT. Supplemented by reference TRBV7-9 and TRBJ1-3, the full variable domain reads DTGVSQNPRHKITKRGQNVTFRCDPISEHNRLYWYRQTLGQGPEFLTYFQNEAQLEKSRLLSDRFSAERPKGSFSTLEIQRTEQGDSAMYLCASSIRQGFGGNTIYFGEGSWLTVV.

This clone was recorded once. The chain employs TRBV3-1 (or the pseudogene TRBV3-2) and TRBJ2-3; tentative D call: TRBD2 (5 bases). The length of the CDR3 is 16 residues. Germline lookup yields CDR1 LGHDT and CDR2 YNNKEL (reference sequence). With 6 bases removed from V and 0 bases from J, the gap between germline ends came to 16 bases. For the CDR3, the DNA is TGTGCCAGCAGTGACGGACGGGGAGCTAGCACAGATACGCAGTATTTT. Protein: CASSDGRGASTDTQYF.

This clone has a handful of counts. The chain carries TRBV10-3 and TRBJ2-7; 9 bases are a match to TRBD1. After removal of 5 bases from V and 5 bases from J, the junction contained 19 bases not matched to a gene. This CDR3 is built from 18 residues. CDR1 ENHRY and CDR2 SYGVKD come from the germline V gene. The CDR3 nucleotides read TGTGCCATCAGTACGCCGGGACAGGGCTTAAGTCTCGGTAACGAGCAGTACTTC. It translates to CAISTPGQGLSLGNEQYF.

The chain combines TRBV19 with TRBJ1-3; TRBD1 might be the D (6 bases). CDR1 and CDR2 from the germline V gene are LNHDA and SQIVND (reference sequence). The CDR3 is 14 residues long. Trimming shortened V by 5 bases and J by 4 bases, and 12 bases separated the two germline ends. CDR3 residues: CASSGQRSGNTIYF. The DNA of the CDR3 is TGTGCCAGTAGTGGACAGCGGAGCGGAAACACCATATATTTT. The whole variable domain, remainder taken from reference TRBV19 and TRBJ1-3, is DGGITQSPKYLFRKEGQNVTLSCEQNLNHDAMYWYRQDPGQGLRLIYYSQIVNDFQKGDIAEGYSVSREKKESFPLTVTSAQKNPTAFYLCASSGQRSGNTIYFGEGSWLTVV.

The rearrangement uses TRBV4-1 and TRBJ1-2; D is possibly TRBD1 (5 bases). Germline CDR1 reads MGHRA; CDR2 reads YSYEKL. The CDR3 spans 15 residues. Trimming cost V 4 bases and J 8 bases, with 20 bases left between them. CDR3 nucleotides: TGCGCCAGCAGCCCACTAGCGTTGCCTCCAGGGGGCTACACCTTC. It translates to CASSPLALPPGGYTF.